This T cell receptor (beta chain) appears in the sequencing data of a study of T-cell reconstitution after alpha-beta-depleted transplantation in children. This clonotype was detected only a few times. The CDR3 spans 13 residues. Germline V lookup: CDR1 GTSNPN, CDR2 SVGIG (reference sequence). The V and J ends lost 0 bases and 6 bases respectively, with 12 bases between them. Preparation of the TCRbeta library was carried out with unique molecular identifiers. TCRdb independently ran MiXCR on the PCR reads; one entry per CDR3 protein. This sample has hundreds of thousands of distinct CDR3 sequences, with approximately 16% found just once.

Source: PBMCs from the stem cell graft donor, taken from the stem cell graft. The sequence derives from a human donor who donated a stem cell graft to a child with acute myeloid leukemia. This chain joins TRBV30 and TRBJ2-7, with D possibly matching TRBD2 (5 bases). The CDR3 reads CAWSVLEVSEQYF. CDR3 in DNA: TGTGCCTGGAGTGTACTAGAGGTATCCGAGCAGTACTTC.